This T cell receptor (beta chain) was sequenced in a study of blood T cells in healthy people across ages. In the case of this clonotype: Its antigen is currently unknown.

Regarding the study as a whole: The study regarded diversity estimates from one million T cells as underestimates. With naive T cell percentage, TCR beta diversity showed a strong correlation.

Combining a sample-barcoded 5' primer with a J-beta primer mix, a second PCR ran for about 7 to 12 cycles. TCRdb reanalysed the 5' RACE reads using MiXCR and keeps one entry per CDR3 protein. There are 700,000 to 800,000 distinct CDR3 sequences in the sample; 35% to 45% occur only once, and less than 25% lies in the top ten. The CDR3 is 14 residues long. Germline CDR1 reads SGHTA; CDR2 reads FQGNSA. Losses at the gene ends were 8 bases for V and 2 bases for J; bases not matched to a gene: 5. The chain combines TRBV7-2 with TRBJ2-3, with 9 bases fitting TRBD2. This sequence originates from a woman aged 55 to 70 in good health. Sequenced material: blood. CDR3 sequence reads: CASYLAGNTDTQYF. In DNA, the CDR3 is TGTGCCAGCTATCTAGCGGGGAACACAGATACGCAGTATTTT.